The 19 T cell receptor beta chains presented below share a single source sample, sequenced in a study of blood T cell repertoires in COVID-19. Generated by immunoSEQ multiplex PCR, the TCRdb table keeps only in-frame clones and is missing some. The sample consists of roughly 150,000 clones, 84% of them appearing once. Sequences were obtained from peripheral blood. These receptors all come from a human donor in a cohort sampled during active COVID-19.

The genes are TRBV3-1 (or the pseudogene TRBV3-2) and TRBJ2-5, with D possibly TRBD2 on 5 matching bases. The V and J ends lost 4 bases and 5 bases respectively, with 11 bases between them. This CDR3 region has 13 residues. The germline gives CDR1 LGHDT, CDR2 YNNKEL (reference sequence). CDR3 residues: CASSLRGWETQYF. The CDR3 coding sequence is TGTGCCAGCAGCCTACGGGGTTGGGAGACCCAGTACTTC.

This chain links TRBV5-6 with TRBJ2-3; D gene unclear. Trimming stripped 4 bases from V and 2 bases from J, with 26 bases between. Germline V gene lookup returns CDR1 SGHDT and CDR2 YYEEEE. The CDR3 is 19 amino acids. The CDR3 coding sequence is TGTGCCAGCAGCGTACTGAATCTACGCTATTCTATCATCACAGATACGCAGTATTTT. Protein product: CASSVLNLRYSIITDTQYF.

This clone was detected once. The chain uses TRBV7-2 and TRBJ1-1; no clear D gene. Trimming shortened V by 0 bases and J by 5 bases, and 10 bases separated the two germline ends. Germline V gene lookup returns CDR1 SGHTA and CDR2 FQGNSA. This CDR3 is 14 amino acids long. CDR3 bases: TGTGCCAGCAGCTTAGCGCGGAGCTCTACTGAAGCTTTCTTT. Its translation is CASSLARSSTEAFF.

The CDR3 region has the DNA TGTGCCAGCAGCTTAGTCCCACAGGGTGGCTACGAGCAGTACTTC. This gives the protein CASSLVPQGGYEQYF. The rearrangement links TRBV7-2 to TRBJ2-7; tentative D call: TRBD1 (6 bases). This CDR3 has 15 amino acids. The germline gives CDR1 SGHTA, CDR2 FQGNSA. V lost 1 base, J lost 3 bases, and 13 bases lay in between.

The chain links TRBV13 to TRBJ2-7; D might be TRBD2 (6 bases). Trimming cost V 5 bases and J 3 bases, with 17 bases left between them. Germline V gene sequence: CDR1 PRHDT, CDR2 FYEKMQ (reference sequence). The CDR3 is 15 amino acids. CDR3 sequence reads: CASSRLVGGRYEQYF. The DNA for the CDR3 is TGTGCCAGCAGCCGACTAGTGGGAGGTCGCTACGAGCAGTACTTC.

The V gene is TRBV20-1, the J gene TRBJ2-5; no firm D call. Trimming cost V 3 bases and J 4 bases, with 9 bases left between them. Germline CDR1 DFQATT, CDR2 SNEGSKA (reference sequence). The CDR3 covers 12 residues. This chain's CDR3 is CSASGGRETQYF. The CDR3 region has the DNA TGCAGTGCTAGTGGCGGCCGAGAGACCCAGTACTTC.

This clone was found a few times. The DNA for the CDR3 is TGTGCCAGCAGCGCACGGACTAGCGGGGGGATGGATACGCAGTATTTT. It translates to CASSARTSGGMDTQYF. The chain recombines TRBV7-2 with TRBJ2-3, with 14 positions matching TRBD2. Trimming removed 5 bases from V and 6 bases from J; junction bases left unmatched: 7. CDR1 SGHTA and CDR2 FQGNSA come from the germline V gene. CDR3 size: 16 residues.

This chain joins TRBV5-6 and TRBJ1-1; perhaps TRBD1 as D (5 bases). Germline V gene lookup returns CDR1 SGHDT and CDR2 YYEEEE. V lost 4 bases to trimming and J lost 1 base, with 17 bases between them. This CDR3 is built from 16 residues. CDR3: CASSGYGGEANTEAFF. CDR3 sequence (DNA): TGTGCCAGCAGCGGGTACGGAGGGGAGGCGAACACTGAAGCTTTCTTT.

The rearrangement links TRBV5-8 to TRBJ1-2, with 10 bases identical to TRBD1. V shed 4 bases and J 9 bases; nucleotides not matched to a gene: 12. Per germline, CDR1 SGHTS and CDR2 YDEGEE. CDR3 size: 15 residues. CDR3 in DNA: TGTGCCAGCAGCGAAGGGGACAGGGGTAGAAGTAGCTACACCTTC. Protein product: CASSEGDRGRSSYTF. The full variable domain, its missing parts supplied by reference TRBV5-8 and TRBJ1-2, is EAGVTQSPTHLIKTRGQQATLRCSPISGHTSVYWYQQALGLGLQFLLWYDEGEERNRGNFPPRFSGRQFPNYSSELNVNALELEDSALYLCASSEGDRGRSSYTFGSGTRLTVV.

The CDR3 protein is CASSLDFSRDNEQFF. CDR3 coding DNA: TGTGCCAGCAGCTTAGATTTCTCCCGCGACAATGAGCAGTTCTTC. J is TRBJ2-1 and V is TRBV11-3; D is ambiguous. Germline V gene lookup returns CDR1 SGHNT and CDR2 YENEEA. Trimming removed 0 bases from V and 5 bases from J, with 11 bases in between. The CDR3 consists of 15 residues.

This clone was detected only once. The CDR3 loop reads CASSQGAGSIEQYV. The CDR3 DNA is TGTGCCAGCAGCCAAGGGGCAGGAAGTATCGAGCAGTACGTC. The chain joins TRBV3-1 (or the pseudogene TRBV3-2) to TRBJ2-7; D unclear. V dropped 1 base and J dropped 6 bases, with 13 bases sitting between them. This CDR3 contains 14 residues. Per the germline V gene, CDR1 is LGHDT and CDR2 is YNNKEL (reference sequence).

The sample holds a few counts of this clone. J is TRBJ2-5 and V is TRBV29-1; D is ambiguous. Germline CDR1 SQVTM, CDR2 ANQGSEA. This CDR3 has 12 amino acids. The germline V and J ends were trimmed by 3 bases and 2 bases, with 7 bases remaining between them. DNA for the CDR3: TGCAGCGTTGAGGCTGTTCAAGAGACCCAGTACTTC. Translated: CSVEAVQETQYF.

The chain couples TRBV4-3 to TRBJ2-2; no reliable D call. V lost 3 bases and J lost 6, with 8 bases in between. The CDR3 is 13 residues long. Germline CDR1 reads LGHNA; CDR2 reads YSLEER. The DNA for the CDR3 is TGCGCCAGCAGCCAGGCTCGGGCCGGGGAGCTGTTTTTT. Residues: CASSQARAGELFF.

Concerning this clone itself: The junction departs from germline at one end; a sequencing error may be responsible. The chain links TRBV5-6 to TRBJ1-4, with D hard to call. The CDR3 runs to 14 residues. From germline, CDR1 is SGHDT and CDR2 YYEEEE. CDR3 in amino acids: CASSPQPTSEKLFF. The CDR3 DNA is TGTGCCAGCAGCCCGCAACCTACTAGTGAAAAACTGTTTTTT. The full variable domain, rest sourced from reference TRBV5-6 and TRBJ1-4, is DAGVTQSPTHLIKTRGQQVTLRCSPKSGHDTVSWYQQALGQGPQFIFQYYEEEERQRGNFPDRFSGHQFPNYSSELNVNALLLGDSALYLCASSPQPTSEKLFFGSGTQLSVL.

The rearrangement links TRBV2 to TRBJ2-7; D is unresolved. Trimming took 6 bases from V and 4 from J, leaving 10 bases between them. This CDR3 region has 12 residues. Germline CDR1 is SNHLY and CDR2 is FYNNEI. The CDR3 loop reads CASSRHGYEQYV. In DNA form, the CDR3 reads TGTGCCAGCAGCCGACACGGATACGAGCAGTACGTC.

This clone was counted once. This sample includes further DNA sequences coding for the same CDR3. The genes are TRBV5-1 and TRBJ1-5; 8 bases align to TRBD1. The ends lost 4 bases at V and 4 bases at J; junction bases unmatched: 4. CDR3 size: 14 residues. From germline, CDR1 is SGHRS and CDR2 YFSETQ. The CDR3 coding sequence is TGCGCCAGCAGCCCCGACAGGGGTAATCAGCCCCAGCATTTT. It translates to CASSPDRGNQPQHF. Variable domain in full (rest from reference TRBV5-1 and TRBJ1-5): KAGVTQTPRYLIKTRGQQVTLSCSPISGHRSVSWYQQTPGQGLQFLFEYFSETQRNKGNFPGRFSGRQFSNSRSEMNVSTLELGDSALYLCASSPDRGNQPQHFGDGTRLSIL.

CDR3 coding DNA: TGTGCCAGCAGTTACTCTAGCGGGGGGCCAGGAGGAACAGATACGCAGTATTTT. Its protein product is CASSYSSGGPGGTDTQYF. The V and J genes are TRBV6-2 or TRBV6-3 and TRBJ2-3, with 10 bases fitting TRBD2. V dropped 0 bases and J dropped 3; count of bases not matched to a gene: 9. This CDR3 is built from 18 residues. Germline-derived CDR1 and CDR2 are MNHEY and SVGEGT.

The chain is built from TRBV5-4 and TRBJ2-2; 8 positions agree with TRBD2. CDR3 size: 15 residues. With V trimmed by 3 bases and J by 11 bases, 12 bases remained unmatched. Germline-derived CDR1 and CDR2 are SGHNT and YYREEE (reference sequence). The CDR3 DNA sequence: TGTGCCAGCAGCTCTGGGGATGATAGCGGGACCGAGCTGTTTTTT. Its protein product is CASSSGDDSGTELFF. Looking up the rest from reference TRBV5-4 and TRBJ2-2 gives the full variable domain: ETGVTQSPTHLIKTRGQQVTLRCSSQSGHNTVSWYQQALGQGPQFIFQYYREEENGRGNFPPRFSGLQFPNYSSELNVNALELDDSALYLCASSSGDDSGTELFFGEGSRLTVL.

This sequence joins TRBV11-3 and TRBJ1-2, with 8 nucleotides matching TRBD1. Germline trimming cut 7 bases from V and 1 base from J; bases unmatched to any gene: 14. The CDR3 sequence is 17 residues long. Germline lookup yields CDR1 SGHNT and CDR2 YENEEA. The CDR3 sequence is CASKPLRDRTINYGYTF. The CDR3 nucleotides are TGTGCCAGCAAACCTCTCCGGGACAGGACAATTAACTATGGCTACACCTTC.